The sequence of this T cell receptor (beta chain) was determined in a study of blood T cell repertoires in COVID-19. For the study at large: Whether acute or convalescent, the COVID-19 samples came from the United States, Italy and Spain.

Using immunoSEQ multiplex PCR, the repertoire was profiled, and TCRdb retains in-frame clones only, with some absent. The table includes 370,000 or so clones, 81% detected once. V was cut by 1 base and J by 8 bases, with 14 bases left in between. In germline, CDR1 is LGHDT, CDR2 YNNKEL (reference sequence). This CDR3 comprises 14 residues. Material for sequencing was peripheral blood. This chain uses TRBV3-1 (or the pseudogene TRBV3-2) with TRBJ1-1; no reliable D call. This sequence originates from a human donor with acute or convalescent COVID-19. The donor label of this sample is uncertain. CDR3 sequence reads: CASSQGAGVGEAFF. As DNA, the CDR3 is TGTGCCAGCAGCCAAGGCGCGGGTGTGGGGGAAGCTTTCTTT.